Below are 29 T cell receptor beta chains sequenced from a single sample in a study of shared clonotypes between healthy human individuals. The assay was immunoSEQ multiplex PCR, and TCRdb's table has in-frame clones only and misses some. Among some 2,000,000 clones listed, 85% to 95% were seen once. The sample comprised naive CD4+ T cells sorted from blood. Indicated subset: CD45RA+ positively selected. These TCRs come from a man between 18 and 35 years old in good health.

This chain connects TRBV29-1 to TRBJ2-7, with D perhaps assigned TRBD1 or TRBD2 (5 bases each). The CDR3 has 14 amino acids. The germline V gene has CDR1 SQVTM and CDR2 ANQGSEA. The V end lost 2 bases, the J end lost 4 bases, and 15 bases lay between the germline ends. CDR3 bases: TGCAGCGTTGAATCGCTCAGGGACCCATACGAGCAGTACTTC. Translation: CSVESLRDPYEQYF.

The rearrangement links TRBV28 to TRBJ1-1, with TRBD1 identical over 9 bases. This CDR3 is built from 13 residues. With V trimmed by 6 bases and J by 3 bases, 2 bases remained unmatched. Germline CDR1 is MDHEN and CDR2 is SYDVKM. CDR3 sequence reads: CASRRQGDTEAFF. The DNA for the CDR3 is TGTGCCAGCAGGAGACAGGGGGACACTGAAGCTTTCTTT.

J is TRBJ2-7 and V is TRBV27, with 8 bases matching TRBD1. The CDR3 loop spans 14 amino acids. The germline CDR1 and CDR2 sequences are MNHEY and SMNVEV (reference sequence). Trimming took 5 bases from V and 7 from J; bases not matched to a gene: 10. This CDR3 is CASSLTGTGSEQYF. The CDR3 nucleotides read TGTGCCAGCAGTCTAACCGGGACAGGATCGGAGCAGTACTTC.

This rearrangement joins TRBV21-1 to TRBJ1-1. TRBV21-1 is shown as a pseudogene. This CDR3 spans 14 amino acids. CDR3 nucleotide sequence: TGTGCCAGCAGCAAAGGGAGCAGCCAAACTGAAGCTTTCTTT. Translated, it gives CASSKGSSQTEAFF.

Notes on this clone: In the same sample, other DNA sequences code for this CDR3. The genes are TRBV6-1 and TRBJ1-6; 7 bases map to TRBD1. Germline loops: CDR1 MNHNS, CDR2 SASEGT. The trim removed 3 bases at V and 7 bases at J, leaving 0 bases unmatched. The length of the CDR3 is 13 residues. The CDR3 is CASSEDRNSPLHF. CDR3 sequence (DNA): TGTGCCAGCAGTGAGGACAGGAATTCACCCCTCCACTTT.

This sequence joins TRBV9 and TRBJ2-3; 12 nucleotides match TRBD2. Trimming cost V 0 bases and J 2 bases; bases outside gene matches: 10. This CDR3 comprises 19 residues. CDR1 and CDR2 (germline): SGDLS, YYNGEE. The CDR3 region is CASSVVASGGAVITDTQYF. In DNA, the CDR3 is TGTGCCAGCAGCGTAGTTGCTAGCGGGGGGGCCGTCATCACAGATACGCAGTATTTT.

The J gene is TRBJ2-7, the V gene TRBV15, with 9 positions matching TRBD1. The CDR3 is 15 residues long. Trimming at V came to 5 bases and at J to 1 base, leaving 6 bases not matched to a gene. Germline-derived CDR1 and CDR2 are LNHNV and YYDKDF (reference sequence). The CDR3 spells CATSAPDRGSYEQYF. In DNA form, the CDR3 reads TGTGCCACCAGCGCACCGGACAGGGGATCCTACGAGCAGTACTTC.

The chain carries TRBV19 and TRBJ2-7, with TRBD2 matching over 9 bases. Germline loops: CDR1 LNHDA, CDR2 SQIVND (reference sequence). V lost 1 base, J lost 2 bases, and 9 bases stayed unmatched. This CDR3 is 17 amino acids long. The CDR3 spells CASSIGIAGVLPYEQYF. For the CDR3, the DNA is TGTGCCAGTAGTATAGGAATAGCGGGAGTTCTCCCCTACGAGCAGTACTTC.

Comments on this clone: One end of the junction does not line up with germline, which may come from a read error. This chain joins TRBV7-7 and TRBJ2-3; tentatively, D is TRBD2 (5 bases). The length of the CDR3 is 14 residues. Germline loops: CDR1 SSHAT, CDR2 FNYEAQ (reference sequence). This CDR3 is CASSLDGEGDTQYF. DNA of the CDR3: TGTGCTAGCAGCTTAGATGGAGAGGGAGATACGCAGTATTTT.

The chain couples TRBV30 to TRBJ2-1; the D gene is possibly TRBD1 (6 bases). The CDR3 extends over 14 amino acids. The V and J ends lost 4 bases and 4 bases respectively, with 14 bases between them. Germline CDR1 reads GTSNPN; CDR2 reads SVGIG (reference sequence). The DNA for the CDR3 is TGTGCCTGGACACTGGGACACCCTTACAATGAGCAGTTCTTC. It translates to CAWTLGHPYNEQFF.

The chain couples TRBV6-5 to TRBJ2-7, with TRBD2 matching 8 bases. The CDR3 consists of 15 residues. Germline loops: CDR1 MNHEY, CDR2 SVGAGI. V trimming: 1 base; J trimming: 3 bases; junction bases outside the gene matches: 5. The CDR3 spells CASSYFPGTSYEQYF. CDR3 nucleotides: TGTGCCAGCAGTTACTTTCCCGGGACTAGCTACGAGCAGTACTTC.

This clone was detected once. Other DNA sequences within the sample encode an identical CDR3. The J gene is TRBJ2-3, the V gene TRBV5-1; no clear D gene. Germline assignment: CDR1 SGHRS and CDR2 YFSETQ. The CDR3 loop spans 15 amino acids. The V end was cut by 0 bases, the J end by 0 bases, with 8 bases between. The chain's CDR3 is CASSLGQSSTDTQYF. The CDR3 DNA follows: TGCGCCAGCAGCTTGGGGCAGTCTAGCACAGATACGCAGTATTTT.

V and J are TRBV30 and TRBJ1-4; D possibly corresponds to TRBD1 (5 bases). Germline CDR1 and CDR2: GTSNPN and SVGIG (reference sequence). The CDR3 spans 12 residues. The V end lost 4 bases, the J end lost 5 bases, and 8 bases lay between the germline ends. The CDR3 nucleotides are TGTGCCTGGAACAGGCAAAATGAAAAACTGTTTTTT. It translates to CAWNRQNEKLFF.

V is TRBV5-4 and J is TRBJ2-1; 9 bases are a match to TRBD1. V shed 0 bases and J 4 bases; nucleotides not matched to a gene: 2. This CDR3 is 15 amino acids long. CDR1 and CDR2 (germline): SGHNT, YYREEE (reference sequence). This CDR3 reads CASSLGDRAYNEQFF. DNA of the CDR3: TGTGCCAGCAGCTTGGGGGACAGGGCATACAATGAGCAGTTCTTC. Combining the CDR3 with reference TRBV5-4 and TRBJ2-1 gives the whole variable domain ETGVTQSPTHLIKTRGQQVTLRCSSQSGHNTVSWYQQALGQGPQFIFQYYREEENGRGNFPPRFSGLQFPNYSSELNVNALELDDSALYLCASSLGDRAYNEQFFGPGTRLTVL.

Comments on this clone: This same CDR3 is encoded by further DNA sequences in the sample. This chain links TRBV7-6 with TRBJ1-4, with a tentative D call TRBD1 (5 bases). Trimming pared 1 base from V and 1 base from J, leaving 7 bases between. CDR3 length: 15 residues. Per the germline V gene, CDR1 is SGHVS and CDR2 is FNYEAQ. CDR3 in amino acids: CASSLGQGTNEKLFF. The CDR3, as DNA: TGTGCCAGCAGCTTAGGGCAGGGAACTAATGAAAAACTGTTTTTT. The complete variable domain, with remaining parts taken from reference TRBV7-6 and TRBJ1-4, reads GAGVSQSPRYKVTKRGQDVALRCDPISGHVSLYWYRQALGQGPEFLTYFNYEAQQDKSGLPNDRFSAERPEGSISTLTIQRTEQRDSAMYRCASSLGQGTNEKLFFGSGTQLSVL.

This rearrangement joins TRBV6-6 to TRBJ2-7; 13 positions agree with TRBD2. The CDR3 covers 16 residues. Germline V gene lookup returns CDR1 MNHNY and CDR2 SVGAGI (reference sequence). The trim removed 4 bases at V and 1 base at J, leaving 4 bases unmatched. The CDR3 region has the DNA TGTGCCAGCAGTTCAAAGGGACTAGCGGGATCCTACGAGCAGTACTTC. Translation gives CASSSKGLAGSYEQYF.

The V call is TRBV7-8, the J call TRBJ1-5; no reliable D call. The germline gives CDR1 SGHVS, CDR2 FQNEAQ. Trimming removed 1 base at V and 2 bases at J, with 9 bases between. The CDR3 totals 15 residues. As DNA, the CDR3 is TGTGCCAGCAGCTTAGAGAGGGTGGGCAATCAGCCCCAGCATTTT. Protein sequence: CASSLERVGNQPQHF.

As concerns this clone: This sample also contains other DNA sequences that code for the same CDR3. The genes are TRBV4-3 and TRBJ2-3; 8 bases are a match to TRBD1. CDR3 length: 15 residues. Germline CDR1 and CDR2: LGHNA and YSLEER. Unmatched junction bases numbered 0, after V lost 0 bases and J lost 1 base. The CDR3 DNA is TGCGCCAGCAGCCAAGAGGGACAGGGCACAGATACGCAGTATTTT. It yields the protein CASSQEGQGTDTQYF.

For this clone: With a much larger clone just one base away, this may be a read error. The chain recombines TRBV6-4 with TRBJ1-1, with D hard to call. In germline, CDR1 is MRHNA, CDR2 SNTAGT. V gave up 4 bases and J gave up 1 base, with 4 bases separating them. The CDR3 extends over 12 amino acids. In DNA form, the CDR3 reads TGTGCCAGCAGTGGCAGGAACACTGAAGCTTTCTTT. Residues: CASSGRNTEAFF.

V and J are TRBV29-1 and TRBJ2-1, with D perhaps TRBD1 (6 bases). The germline V gene has CDR1 SQVTM and CDR2 ANQGSEA. Trimming removed 0 bases at V and 1 base at J, with 16 bases between. CDR3 length: 17 residues. The CDR3 loop is CSVEDPGRQGSYNEQFF. In DNA form, the CDR3 reads TGCAGCGTTGAAGATCCGGGCCGTCAGGGGTCCTACAATGAGCAGTTCTTC.

About this clone: Other DNA sequences in this specimen translate into the identical CDR3. The CDR3: CSAAQETQYF. The CDR3 coding sequence is TGCAGTGCCGCGCAAGAGACCCAGTACTTC. The chain couples TRBV20-1 to TRBJ2-5; unclear D gene. Trimming shortened V by 6 bases and J by 2 bases, and 4 bases separated the two germline ends. CDR3 length: 10 residues. Germline assignment: CDR1 DFQATT and CDR2 SNEGSKA (reference sequence).

Notes on this clone: One junction end does not reproduce the germline sequence, and a read error may be involved. CDR3 coding DNA: TGTGCCAGCAGCCAGACAGGGCCTAACGAAAAACTGTTTTTT. Protein product: CASSQTGPNEKLFF. The genes are TRBV5-4 and TRBJ1-4, with 7 bases aligning to TRBD1. Germline V lookup: CDR1 SGHNT, CDR2 YYREEE (reference sequence). The CDR3 consists of 14 residues.

This chain connects TRBV11-2 to TRBJ2-5; TRBD2 matches at 13 bases. The CDR3 consists of 17 residues. Trimming took 4 bases from V and 0 from J; bases not matched to a gene: 5. CDR1 is SGHAT, CDR2 FQNNGV, per germline. The CDR3 here is CASSSTSGRNYQETQYF. DNA for the CDR3: TGTGCCAGCAGCTCGACTAGCGGGAGGAACTACCAAGAGACCCAGTACTTC. The full variable domain, rest sourced from reference TRBV11-2 and TRBJ2-5, is EAGVAQSPRYKIIEKRQSVAFWCNPISGHATLYWYQQILGQGPKLLIQFQNNGVVDDSQLPKDRFSAERLKGVDSTLKIQPAKLEDSAVYLCASSSTSGRNYQETQYFGPGTRLLVL.

The count of this clone is one. The chain joins TRBV6-1 to TRBJ1-4; D ambiguous. The V end lost 6 bases, the J end lost 3 bases, and 14 bases lay between the germline ends. CDR3 size: 15 residues. CDR1 is MNHNS and CDR2 is SASEGT in the germline V gene. CDR3 protein: CASSRSTIANEKLFF. DNA for the CDR3: TGTGCCAGCAGCCGATCGACAATCGCTAATGAAAAACTGTTTTTT.

With respect to this clone: Other DNA variants within this sample encode the same CDR3. V is TRBV5-1 and J is TRBJ2-3; D ambiguous. This CDR3 is 13 amino acids long. V was shortened by 3 bases and J by 0 bases, with 5 bases between the two germline ends. Germline V gene sequence: CDR1 SGHRS, CDR2 YFSETQ. Here the CDR3 reads CASSYSSTDTQYF. DNA for the CDR3: TGCGCCAGCAGCTATTCTAGCACAGATACGCAGTATTTT. The full variable domain, in which reference TRBV5-1 and TRBJ2-3 provide the parts outside the CDR3, is KAGVTQTPRYLIKTRGQQVTLSCSPISGHRSVSWYQQTPGQGLQFLFEYFSETQRNKGNFPGRFSGRQFSNSRSEMNVSTLELGDSALYLCASSYSSTDTQYFGPGTRLTVL.

This clone appeared a single time. The chain carries TRBV4-1 and TRBJ2-3, with a weak D call TRBD1 (6 bases). The CDR3 has 15 residues. CDR1 and CDR2 (germline): MGHRA, YSYEKL. V lost 1 base to trimming and J lost 2 bases, with 10 bases between them. This chain's CDR3 is CASSQGDTYTDTQYF. CDR3 bases: TGCGCCAGCAGCCAAGGGGACACGTACACAGATACGCAGTATTTT.

The chain is built from TRBV18 and TRBJ2-2; 9 bases match TRBD1. The CDR3 sequence is 14 residues long. The junction had 5 bases not matched to a gene; V was cut back by 5 bases and J by 7 bases. The V gene's germline CDR1 is KGHSH and CDR2 LQKENI. This CDR3 is CASSVDRGVGELFF. The DNA for the CDR3 is TGTGCCAGCTCAGTGGACAGGGGCGTCGGGGAGCTGTTTTTT. Based on the CDR3 plus reference TRBV18 and TRBJ2-2, the full variable domain is NAGVMQNPRHLVRRRGQEARLRCSPMKGHSHVYWYRQLPEEGLKFMVYLQKENIIDESGMPKERFSAEFPKEGPSILRIQQVVRGDSAAYFCASSVDRGVGELFFGEGSRLTVL.

The chain couples TRBV25-1 to TRBJ2-7, with a tentative D call TRBD1 (5 bases). CDR3 length: 14 residues. Germline loops: CDR1 MGHDK, CDR2 SYGVNS. V was pared by 1 base and J by 2 bases, with 9 bases between. CDR3 residues: CASSELGRAYEQYF. CDR3 DNA: TGTGCCAGCAGTGAATTGGGCAGGGCCTACGAGCAGTACTTC.

J is TRBJ2-3 and V is TRBV7-3, with 8 bases matching TRBD2. This CDR3 has 15 residues. The V gene's germline CDR1 is SGHTA and CDR2 FQGTGA. The trim removed 5 bases at V and 3 bases at J, leaving 7 bases unmatched. The CDR3 reads CASSPGGGRTDTQYF. CDR3 sequence (DNA): TGTGCCAGCAGCCCCGGGGGGGGCCGGACAGATACGCAGTATTTT.